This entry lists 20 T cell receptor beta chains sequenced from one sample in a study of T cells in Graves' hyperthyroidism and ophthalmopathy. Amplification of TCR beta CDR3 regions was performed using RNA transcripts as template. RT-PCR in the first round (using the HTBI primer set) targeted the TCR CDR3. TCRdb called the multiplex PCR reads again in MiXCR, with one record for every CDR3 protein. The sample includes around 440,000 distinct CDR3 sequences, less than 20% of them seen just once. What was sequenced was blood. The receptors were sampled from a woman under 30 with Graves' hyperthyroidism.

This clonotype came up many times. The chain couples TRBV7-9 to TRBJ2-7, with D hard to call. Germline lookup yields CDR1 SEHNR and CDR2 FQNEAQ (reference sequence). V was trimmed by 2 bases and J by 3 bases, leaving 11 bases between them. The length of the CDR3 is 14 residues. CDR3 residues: CASSLSQGFYEQYF. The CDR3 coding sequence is TGTGCCAGCAGCTTATCACAAGGTTTCTACGAGCAGTACTTC.

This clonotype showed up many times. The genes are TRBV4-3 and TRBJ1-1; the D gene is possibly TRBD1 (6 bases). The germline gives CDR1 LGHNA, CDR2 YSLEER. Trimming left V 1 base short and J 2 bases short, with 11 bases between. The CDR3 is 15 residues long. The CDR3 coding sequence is TGCGCCAGCAGCCAAGCTCGGACAGCCAACACTGAAGCTTTCTTT. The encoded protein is CASSQARTANTEAFF.

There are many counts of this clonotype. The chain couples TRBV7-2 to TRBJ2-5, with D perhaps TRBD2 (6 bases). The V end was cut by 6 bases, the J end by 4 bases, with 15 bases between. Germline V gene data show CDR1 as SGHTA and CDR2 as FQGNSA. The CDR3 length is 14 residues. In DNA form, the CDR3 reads TGTGCCAGCAGTAGGAGGGAGAGCACAGAGACCCAGTACTTC. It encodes CASSRRESTETQYF.

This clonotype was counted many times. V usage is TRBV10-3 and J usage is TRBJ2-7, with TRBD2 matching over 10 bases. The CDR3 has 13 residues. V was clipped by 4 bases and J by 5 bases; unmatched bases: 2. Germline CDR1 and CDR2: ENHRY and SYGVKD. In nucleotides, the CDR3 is TGTGCCATCAGTGTAGCGGGGGGCCACGAGCAGTACTTC. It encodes CAISVAGGHEQYF.

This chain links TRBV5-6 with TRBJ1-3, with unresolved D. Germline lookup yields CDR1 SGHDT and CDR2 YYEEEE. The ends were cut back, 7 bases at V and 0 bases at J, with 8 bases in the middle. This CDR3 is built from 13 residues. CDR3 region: CASATFSGNTIYF. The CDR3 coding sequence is TGTGCCAGCGCGACCTTCTCTGGAAACACCATATATTTT.

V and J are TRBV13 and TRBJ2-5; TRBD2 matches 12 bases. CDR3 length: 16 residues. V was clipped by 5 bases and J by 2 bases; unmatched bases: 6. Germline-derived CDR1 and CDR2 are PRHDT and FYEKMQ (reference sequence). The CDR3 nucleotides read TGTGCCAGCAGCACCCGACTAGCGGGAGATCAAGAGACCCAGTACTTC. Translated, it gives CASSTRLAGDQETQYF.

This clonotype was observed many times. This CDR3 reads CSARSGQGADTQYF. The CDR3 coding sequence is TGCAGTGCTAGATCGGGACAGGGGGCAGATACGCAGTATTTT. The genes are TRBV20-1 and TRBJ2-3, with 11 nucleotides matching TRBD1. The V and J ends lost 2 bases and 4 bases, in that order; junction bases with no gene match: 2. CDR3 length equals 14 residues. Germline lookup yields CDR1 DFQATT and CDR2 SNEGSKA (reference sequence).

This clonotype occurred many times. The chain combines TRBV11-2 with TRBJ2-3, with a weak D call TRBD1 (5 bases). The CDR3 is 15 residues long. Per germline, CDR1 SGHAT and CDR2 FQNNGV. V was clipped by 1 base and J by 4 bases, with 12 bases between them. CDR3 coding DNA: TGTGCCAGCAGCTTAGCAGGCAGGGTGGCAGATACGCAGTATTTT. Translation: CASSLAGRVADTQYF. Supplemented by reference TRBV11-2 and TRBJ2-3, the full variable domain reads EAGVAQSPRYKIIEKRQSVAFWCNPISGHATLYWYQQILGQGPKLLIQFQNNGVVDDSQLPKDRFSAERLKGVDSTLKIQPAKLEDSAVYLCASSLAGRVADTQYFGPGTRLTVL.

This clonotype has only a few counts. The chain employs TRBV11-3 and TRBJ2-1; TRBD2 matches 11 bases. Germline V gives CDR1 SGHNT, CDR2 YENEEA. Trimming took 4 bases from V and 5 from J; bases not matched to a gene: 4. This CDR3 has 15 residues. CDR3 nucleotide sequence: TGTGCCAGCAGCTCTAAGACTAGCGGGGACAATGAGCAGTTCTTC. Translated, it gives CASSSKTSGDNEQFF.

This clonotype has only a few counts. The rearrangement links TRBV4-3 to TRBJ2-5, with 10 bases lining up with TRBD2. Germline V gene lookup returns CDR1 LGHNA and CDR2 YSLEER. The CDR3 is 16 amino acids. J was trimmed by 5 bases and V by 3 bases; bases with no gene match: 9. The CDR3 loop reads CASSQASGGAWETQYF. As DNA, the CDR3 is TGCGCCAGCAGCCAGGCCAGCGGGGGGGCCTGGGAGACCCAGTACTTC.

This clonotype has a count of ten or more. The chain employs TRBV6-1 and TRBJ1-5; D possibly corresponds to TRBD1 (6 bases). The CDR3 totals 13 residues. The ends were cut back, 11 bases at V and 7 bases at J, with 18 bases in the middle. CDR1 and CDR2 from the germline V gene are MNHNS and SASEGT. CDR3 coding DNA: TGTGCCGGGGGCTCAGGGTTGGAACAGCCCCAGCATTTT. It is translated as CAGGSGLEQPQHF.

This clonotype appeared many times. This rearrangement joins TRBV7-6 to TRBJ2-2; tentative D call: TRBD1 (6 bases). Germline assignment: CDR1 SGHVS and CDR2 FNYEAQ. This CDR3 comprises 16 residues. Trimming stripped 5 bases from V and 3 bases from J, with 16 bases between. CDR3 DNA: TGTGCCAGCAGCCCGAACTGGGGGCTTGACACCGGGGAGCTGTTTTTT. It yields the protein CASSPNWGLDTGELFF.

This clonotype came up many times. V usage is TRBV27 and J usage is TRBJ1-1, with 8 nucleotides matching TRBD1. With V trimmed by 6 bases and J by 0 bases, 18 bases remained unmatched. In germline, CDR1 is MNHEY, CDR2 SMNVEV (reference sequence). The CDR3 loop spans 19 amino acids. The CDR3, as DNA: TGTGCCAGCAGCCTAATCCACCACCGGGACAGGTTATTGAACACTGAAGCTTTCTTT. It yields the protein CASSLIHHRDRLLNTEAFF.

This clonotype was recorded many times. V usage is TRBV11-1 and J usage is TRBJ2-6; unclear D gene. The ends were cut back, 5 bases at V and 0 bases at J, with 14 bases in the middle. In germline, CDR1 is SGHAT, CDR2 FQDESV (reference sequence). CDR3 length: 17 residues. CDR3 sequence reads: CASSPPESSSGANVLTF. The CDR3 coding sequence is TGTGCCAGCAGCCCCCCTGAGTCTAGCTCTGGGGCCAACGTCCTGACTTTC.

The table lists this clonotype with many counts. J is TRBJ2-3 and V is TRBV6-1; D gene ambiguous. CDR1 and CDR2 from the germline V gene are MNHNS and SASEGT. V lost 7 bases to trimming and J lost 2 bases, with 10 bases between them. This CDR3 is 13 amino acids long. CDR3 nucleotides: TGTGCCAGCAAATTCGGGTCCACAGATACGCAGTATTTT. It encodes CASKFGSTDTQYF.

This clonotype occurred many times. CDR3 amino acids: CASSLLGVGQPQHF. The CDR3 DNA reads as TGTGCCAGCAGCTTGTTGGGGGTGGGTCAGCCCCAGCATTTT. V is TRBV5-8 and J is TRBJ1-5; a weak D match, TRBD1 (5 bases). V was trimmed by 1 base and J by 6 bases, leaving 11 bases between them. The CDR3 has 14 residues. Germline V gene lookup returns CDR1 SGHTS and CDR2 YDEGEE.

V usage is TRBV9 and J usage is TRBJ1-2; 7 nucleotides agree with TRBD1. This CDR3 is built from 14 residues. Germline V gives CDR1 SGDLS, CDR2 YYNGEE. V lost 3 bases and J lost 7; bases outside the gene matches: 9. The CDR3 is CASSATGLRGGYTF. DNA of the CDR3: TGTGCCAGCAGCGCGACAGGGTTGCGAGGTGGCTACACCTTC.

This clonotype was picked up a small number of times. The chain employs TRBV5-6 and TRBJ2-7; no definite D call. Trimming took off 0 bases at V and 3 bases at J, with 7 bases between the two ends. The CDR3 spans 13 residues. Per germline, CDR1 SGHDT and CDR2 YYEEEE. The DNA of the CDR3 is TGTGCCAGCAGCTTGGCCTCCCTCTACGAGCAGTACTTC. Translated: CASSLASLYEQYF.

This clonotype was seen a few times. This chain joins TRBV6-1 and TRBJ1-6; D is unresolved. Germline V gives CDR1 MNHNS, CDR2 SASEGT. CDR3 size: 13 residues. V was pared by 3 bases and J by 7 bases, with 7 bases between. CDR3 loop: CASSEVRNSPLHF. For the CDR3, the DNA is TGTGCCAGCAGTGAGGTTAGGAATTCACCCCTCCACTTT.

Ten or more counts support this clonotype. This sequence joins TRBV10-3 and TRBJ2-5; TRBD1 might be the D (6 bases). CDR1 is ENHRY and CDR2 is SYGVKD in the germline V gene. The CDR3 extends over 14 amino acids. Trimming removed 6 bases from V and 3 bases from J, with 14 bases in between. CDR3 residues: CAIRSPGEKETQYF. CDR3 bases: TGTGCCATCAGAAGTCCAGGGGAGAAAGAGACCCAGTACTTC.